A single sample is the source of the 5 T cell receptor beta chains below, sequenced in a study of T-cell reconstitution after alpha-beta-depleted transplantation in children. The library targeted TCRbeta and was prepared with unique molecular identifiers. TCRdb fed the PCR reads into MiXCR, producing one record per CDR3 protein. The sample has 300,000 to 400,000 distinct CDR3 sequences; roughly 15% are singletons. The starting material was PBMCs, mostly from graft donor cells, obtained 360 days after TCRalphabeta/CD19-depleted stem cell transplant. These receptors all come from a male patient between 2 and 10 years old who had a stem cell transplant for acute lymphoblastic leukemia, so the T cells may come from the graft donor.

This chain uses TRBV7-2 with TRBJ2-1; weak D call: TRBD2 (5 bases). The CDR3 runs 13 residues. The ends were cut back, 8 bases at V and 6 bases at J, with 14 bases in the middle. Per germline, CDR1 SGHTA and CDR2 FQGNSA. CDR3: CASVPGGRNEQFF. The DNA for the CDR3 is TGTGCCAGCGTCCCCGGCGGGCGCAATGAGCAGTTCTTC. Combining the CDR3 with reference TRBV7-2 and TRBJ2-1 gives the whole variable domain GAGVSQSPSNKVTEKGKDVELRCDPISGHTALYWYRQSLGQGLEFLIYFQGNSAPDKSGLPSDRFSAERTGGSVSTLTIQRTQQEDSAVYLCASVPGGRNEQFFGPGTRLTVL.

The V call is TRBV5-6, the J call TRBJ1-4; no firm D call. Trimming pared 0 bases from V and 5 bases from J, leaving 5 bases between. This CDR3 has 13 residues. Germline V CDR1 and CDR2: SGHDT, YYEEEE. The CDR3 region is CASSLEQNEKLFF. In DNA form, the CDR3 reads TGTGCCAGCAGCTTGGAACAGAATGAAAAACTGTTTTTT.

This sequence joins TRBV30 and TRBJ2-7, with TRBD1 matching 7 bases. CDR1 is GTSNPN and CDR2 is SVGIG in the germline V gene (reference sequence). The CDR3 is 13 residues long. Unmatched junction bases numbered 7, after V lost 5 bases and J lost 3 bases. CDR3 in DNA: TGTGCCTGGTCGACAGGGAACGTCTACGAGCAGTACTTC. As protein: CAWSTGNVYEQYF.

The chain carries TRBV19 and TRBJ2-1; D is perhaps TRBD1 or TRBD2 (5 bases each). Germline CDR1 is LNHDA and CDR2 is SQIVND (reference sequence). This CDR3 contains 15 residues. V shed 4 bases and J shed 6 bases, with 16 bases lying between them. CDR3 in amino acids: CASSTYSRGPNEQFF. CDR3 coding DNA: TGTGCCAGTAGTACATACTCGAGGGGCCCCAATGAGCAGTTCTTC. Variable domain in full (rest from reference TRBV19 and TRBJ2-1): DGGITQSPKYLFRKEGQNVTLSCEQNLNHDAMYWYRQDPGQGLRLIYYSQIVNDFQKGDIAEGYSVSREKKESFPLTVTSAQKNPTAFYLCASSTYSRGPNEQFFGPGTRLTVL.

Concerning this clonotype: Without the conserved terminal phenylalanine or tryptophan, this CDR3 likely stems from a read error. It is unclear where the CDR3 begins or ends on the DNA, so no DNA is shown, and the CDR3 is as TCRdb lists it. The chain uses TRBV7-8 and TRBJ2-7. The CDR3 contains 10 residues when both ends are counted. CDR1 and CDR2 (germline): SGHVS, FQNEAQ. CDR3 in amino acids: CASSPNRASC.